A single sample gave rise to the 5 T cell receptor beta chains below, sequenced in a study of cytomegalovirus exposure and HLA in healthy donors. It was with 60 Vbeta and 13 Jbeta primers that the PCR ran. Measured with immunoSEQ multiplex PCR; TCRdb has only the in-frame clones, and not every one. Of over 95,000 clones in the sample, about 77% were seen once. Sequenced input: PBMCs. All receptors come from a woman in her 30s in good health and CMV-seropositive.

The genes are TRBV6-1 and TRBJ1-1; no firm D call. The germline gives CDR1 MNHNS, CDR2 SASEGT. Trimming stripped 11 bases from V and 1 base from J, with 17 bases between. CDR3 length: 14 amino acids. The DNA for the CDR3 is TGTGCCTGCCCATATGGAGAGGGGAACACTGAAGCTTTCTTT. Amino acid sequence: CACPYGEGNTEAFF.

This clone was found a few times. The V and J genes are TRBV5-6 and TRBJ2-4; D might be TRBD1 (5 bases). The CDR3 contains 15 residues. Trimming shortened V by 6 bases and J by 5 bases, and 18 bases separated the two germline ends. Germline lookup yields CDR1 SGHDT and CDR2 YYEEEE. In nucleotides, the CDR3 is TGTGCCAGCACAAGCTACAGGATACTCGAAAACATTCAGTACTTC. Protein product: CASTSYRILENIQYF. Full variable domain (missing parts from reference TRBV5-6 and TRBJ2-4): DAGVTQSPTHLIKTRGQQVTLRCSPKSGHDTVSWYQQALGQGPQFIFQYYEEEERQRGNFPDRFSGHQFPNYSSELNVNALLLGDSALYLCASTSYRILENIQYFGAGTRLSVL.

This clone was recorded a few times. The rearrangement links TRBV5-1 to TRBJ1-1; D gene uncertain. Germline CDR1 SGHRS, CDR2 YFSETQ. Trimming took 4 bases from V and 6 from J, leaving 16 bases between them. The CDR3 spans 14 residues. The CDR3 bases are TGCGCCAGCAGCGCGGGTGACGGCGACGCTGAAGCTTTCTTT. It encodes CASSAGDGDAEAFF.

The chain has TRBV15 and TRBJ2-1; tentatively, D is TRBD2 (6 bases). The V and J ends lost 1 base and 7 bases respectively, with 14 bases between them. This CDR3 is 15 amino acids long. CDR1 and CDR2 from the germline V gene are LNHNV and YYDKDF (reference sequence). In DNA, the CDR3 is TGTGCCACCAGCAGAGTGCGGGAAGGGGCGAATGAGCAGTTCTTC. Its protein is CATSRVREGANEQFF. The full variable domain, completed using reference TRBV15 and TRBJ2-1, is DAMVIQNPRYQVTQFGKPVTLSCSQTLNHNVMYWYQQKSSQAPKLLFHYYDKDFNNEADTPDNFQSRRPNTSFCFLDIRSPGLGDTAMYLCATSRVREGANEQFFGPGTRLTVL.

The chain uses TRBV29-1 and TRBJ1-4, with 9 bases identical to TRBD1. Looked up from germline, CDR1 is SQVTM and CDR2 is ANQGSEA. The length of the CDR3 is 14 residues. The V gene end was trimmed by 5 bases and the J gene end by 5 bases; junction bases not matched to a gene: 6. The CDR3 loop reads CSVLKTGGNEKLFF. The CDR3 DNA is TGCAGCGTTCTAAAGACAGGGGGGAATGAAAAACTGTTTTTT. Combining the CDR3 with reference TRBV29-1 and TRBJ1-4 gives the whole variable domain SAVISQKPSRDICQRGTSLTIQCQVDSQVTMMFWYRQQPGQSLTLIATANQGSEATYESGFVIDKFPISRPNLTFSTLTVSNMSPEDSSIYLCSVLKTGGNEKLFFGSGTQLSVL.